This T cell receptor beta chain was documented in a study of blood T cell repertoires in COVID-19. The repertoire was sequenced with immunoSEQ multiplex PCR; TCRdb's copy has only in-frame clones and lacks some. The profile shows about 230,000 clones, about 83% of them singletons. The sequenced sample consisted of peripheral blood. The receptor comes from a woman aged 50 to 60 with acute or convalescent COVID-19.

The CDR3 DNA is TGCAGTGCTAGAGCTGGAGTAGCCTACACCTTC. Encoded protein: CSARAGVAYTF. The chain couples TRBV20-1 to TRBJ1-2; D is uncertain. This CDR3 is built from 11 residues. Germline CDR1 is DFQATT and CDR2 is SNEGSKA (reference sequence). Trimming took 1 base from V and 10 from J, leaving 10 bases between them.